Reported below is one T cell receptor beta chain. Its antigen is undetermined. CDR1 and CDR2 from the germline V gene are SGHRS and YFSETQ. The length of the CDR3 is 14 residues. The data originate from a study of monozygotic twins with inflammatory bowel disease. TCRdb reanalyzed the 5' RACE reads, giving one entry per CDR3 protein sequence and no DNA. This repertoire includes approximately 200,000 distinct CDR3 sequences. Points from the study as a whole: Healthy co-twins, by inverse Simpson, had higher TCRbeta diversity than their siblings with IBD.

The chain combines TRBV5-1 with TRBJ2-5; TCRdb's D call, TRBD1, is unchecked because there is no DNA. The receptor was derived from a human donor with ulcerative colitis or Crohn's disease, or a healthy co-twin of an affected twin (not recorded which). The specimen was blood. The CDR3 sequence is CASSPGQGWETQYF.